The sequence of this T cell receptor (beta chain) was determined in a study of human T cells and chemical hapten exposure (dated by TCRdb to the early 2020s). As for the study more broadly: Libraries were pooled for sequencing, and variation in per-sample TCR yields was attributed mainly to small differences in library volumes within the pool. Peripheral blood TCR repertoire changes were tracked in vivo in alopecia patients during primary and secondary sensitization to the hapten diphenylcyclopropenone (DPC). For every blood RNA sample, sequencing covered both the TCR alpha and TCR beta chains.

This clonotype was counted between two and nine times. Its antigen is currently not known. Base qualities were left out, and no much larger clone turns up one base away. The method was RACE. This sample was sequenced with a NextSeq 500. During library preparation, unique molecular identifiers were attached to individual cDNA molecules so that TCRs could be counted quantitatively and reproducibly. The study's own analysis went as follows. A median of about 100,000 TCRs per sample was observed, with a range of about 20,000 to 750,000. The Decombinator software suite was used to annotate the V, J and CDR3 of the TCR reads. Every sample was subsampled to the same number of TCRs (28,000) for the PS versus PT1 abundance plots. TCRs were defined as expanded if absent before sensitization and observed at least eight times at the 2-week time point. TCRdb itself trimmed the public reads at Q25 with fastp, ran MiXCR and retained productive beta chains. Each CDR3 protein gets just one entry, which takes the most common genes and DNA from the rows behind it. These V and J calls rely on TCRdb rather than the paper's analysis. This sample holds around 70,000 distinct CDR3 sequences; roughly 6.6% were observed only once. Roughly 3.5% of the sample is taken by the ten largest.

The label giving this sample's time point can be read as: healthy volunteer bleed at 6 weeks. Total RNA was isolated from unfractionated whole blood collected in Tempus Blood RNA tubes. About five healthy volunteers served as TCR sequencing controls and were bled at day 0, 2 weeks and 6 weeks. As encoded in the germline V gene (reference sequence), CDR1 is DFQATT while CDR2 is SNEGSKA. Including the terminal cysteine and phenylalanine, the CDR3 comprises 14 residues. This entry keeps only the CDR3 DNA: 42 bases, framed from base 1. The V and J ends are trimmed by 5 bases and 2 bases, leaving 13 bases between them. The investigation overall reported the following: After repeated subsampling, changes were observed in the strength of the expansion versus patch-test correlation and in the threshold at which the correlation became significant. No change with DPC sensitization was found in the number of TCRs above 1 in 1000 frequency, and no evidence of global repertoire structure alterations was found.

Sequenced: whole blood. This clonotype was obtained from a female donor in good health. Some clones in this sample may be carry-over from other donors' samples. This chain is built from TRBV20-1 and TRBJ1-5; 6 matching bases give a weak D call of TRBD1. The nucleotide sequence is TGCAGTGCTCCCACTAACAGGGGCAATCAGCCCCAGCATTTT. Translation gives CSAPTNRGNQPQHF.